This T cell receptor beta chain stems from a study of CD8 T cells in ankylosing spondylitis. Broader study findings: The clones that were linked to disease were reported to be significantly enriched in matched synovial fluid samples from ankylosing spondylitis patients. Blood of patients with ankylosing spondylitis appeared to be characterized by a TCR beta motif of fewer than 10 highly homologous variants.

Germline values: CDR1 SGHRS, CDR2 YFSETQ. V lost 0 bases to trimming and J lost 5 bases, with 15 bases between them. This CDR3 comprises 15 residues. This clonotype was detected only a few times. Its cognate antigen is unknown. Each CDR3 protein gets one entry after TCRdb re-called the 5' RACE reads with MiXCR. The sample holds almost 250,000 distinct CDR3 sequences; 32% are singletons and the top ten take about 4%. The sequence was collected from a male donor with ankylosing spondylitis or in good health (not recorded which). The sequencing input was blood, either unsorted or a sorted T cell fraction (not recorded which). The chain uses TRBV5-1 and TRBJ2-7, with D possibly being TRBD2 (6 bases). Written as DNA, the CDR3 is TGCGCCAGCAGCTTGGTAGAGGGACTCAGCAACGAGCAGTACTTC. Its protein product is CASSLVEGLSNEQYF.